This T cell receptor (beta chain) originates from a study of T cell responses to AZD1222 COVID-19 vaccine. The table came from immunoSEQ multiplex PCR; TCRdb's copy has only in-frame clones and leaves some out. The top ten hold 4.4% of the sample, which has approximately 120,000 clones, around 90% seen once. The clonotype originates from an adult in good health. The source material was peripheral blood, sampled on day 0 of AZD1222 vaccination.

The CDR3 sequence: CATSDPRWEKAFF. DNA of the CDR3: TGTGCCACCAGTGATCCCAGGTGGGAAAAAGCTTTCTTT. The chain employs TRBV24-1 and TRBJ1-1; D gene unclear. Germline V gene data show CDR1 as KGHDR and CDR2 as SFDVKD. Trimming shortened V by 3 bases and J by 9 bases, and 13 bases separated the two germline ends. The CDR3 has 13 residues.